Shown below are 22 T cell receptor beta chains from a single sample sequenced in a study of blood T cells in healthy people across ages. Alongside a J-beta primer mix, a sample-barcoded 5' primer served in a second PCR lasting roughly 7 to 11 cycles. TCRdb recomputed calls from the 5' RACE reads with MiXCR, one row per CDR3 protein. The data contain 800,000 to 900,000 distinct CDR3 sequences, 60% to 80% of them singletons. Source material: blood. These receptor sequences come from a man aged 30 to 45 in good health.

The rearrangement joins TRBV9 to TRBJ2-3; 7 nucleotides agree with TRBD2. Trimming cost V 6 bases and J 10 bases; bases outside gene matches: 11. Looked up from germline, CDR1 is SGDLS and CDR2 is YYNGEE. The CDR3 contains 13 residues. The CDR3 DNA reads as TGTGCCAGCACCTCCGGGACCCGGGGGGCGCAGTATTTT. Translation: CASTSGTRGAQYF.

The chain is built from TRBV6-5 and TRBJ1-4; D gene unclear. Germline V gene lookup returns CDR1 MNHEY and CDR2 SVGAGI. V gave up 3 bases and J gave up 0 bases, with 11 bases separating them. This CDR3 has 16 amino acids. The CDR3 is CASSYGTPATNEKLFF. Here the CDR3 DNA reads TGTGCCAGCAGTTATGGCACGCCTGCAACTAATGAAAAACTGTTTTTT.

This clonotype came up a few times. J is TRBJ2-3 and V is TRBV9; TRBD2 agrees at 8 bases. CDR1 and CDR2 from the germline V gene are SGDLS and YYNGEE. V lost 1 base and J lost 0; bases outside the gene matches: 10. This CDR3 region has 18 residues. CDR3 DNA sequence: TGTGCCAGCAGCGTATCCCCTTTGAGCGGGGGTAGCACAGATACGCAGTATTTT. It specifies CASSVSPLSGGSTDTQYF.

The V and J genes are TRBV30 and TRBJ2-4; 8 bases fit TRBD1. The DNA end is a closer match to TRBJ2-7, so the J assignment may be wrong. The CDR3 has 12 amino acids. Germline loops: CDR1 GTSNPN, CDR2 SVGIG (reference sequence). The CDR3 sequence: CAWSTGGYEQYF. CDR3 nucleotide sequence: TGTGCCTGGAGTACAGGGGGCTACGAGCAGTACTTC.

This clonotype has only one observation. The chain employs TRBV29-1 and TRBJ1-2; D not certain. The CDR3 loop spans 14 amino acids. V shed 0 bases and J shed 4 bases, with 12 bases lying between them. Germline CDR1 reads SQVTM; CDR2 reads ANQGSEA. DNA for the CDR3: TGCAGCGTTGAAGATCCCAGAAGGAGCTATGGCTACACCTTC. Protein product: CSVEDPRRSYGYTF.

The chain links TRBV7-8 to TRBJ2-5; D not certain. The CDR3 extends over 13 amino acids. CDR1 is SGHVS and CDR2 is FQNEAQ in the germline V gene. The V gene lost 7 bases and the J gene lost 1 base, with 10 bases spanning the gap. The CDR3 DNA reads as TGTGCCAGCACCGAGAGGTTCCAAGAGACCCAGTACTTC. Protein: CASTERFQETQYF.

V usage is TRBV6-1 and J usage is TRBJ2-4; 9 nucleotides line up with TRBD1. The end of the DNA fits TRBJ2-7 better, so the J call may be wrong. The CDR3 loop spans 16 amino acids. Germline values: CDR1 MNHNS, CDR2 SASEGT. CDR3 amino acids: CASSFNRGHSSYEQYF. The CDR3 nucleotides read TGTGCCAGCAGTTTTAACAGGGGGCATAGCTCCTACGAGCAGTACTTC.

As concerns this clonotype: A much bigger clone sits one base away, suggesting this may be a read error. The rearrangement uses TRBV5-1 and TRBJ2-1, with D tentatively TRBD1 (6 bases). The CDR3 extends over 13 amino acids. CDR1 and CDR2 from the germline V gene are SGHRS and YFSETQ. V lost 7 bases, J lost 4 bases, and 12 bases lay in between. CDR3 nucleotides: TGCGCCAGCGGCCGGACAGATTACAATGAGCAGTTCTTC. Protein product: CASGRTDYNEQFF.

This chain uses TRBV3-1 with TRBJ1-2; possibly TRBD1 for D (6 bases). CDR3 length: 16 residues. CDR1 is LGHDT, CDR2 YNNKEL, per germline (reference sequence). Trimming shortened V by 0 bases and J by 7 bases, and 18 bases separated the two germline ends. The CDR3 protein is CASSQDRGGPDRGYTF. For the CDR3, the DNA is TGTGCCAGCAGCCAAGATCGCGGGGGGCCGGACCGTGGCTACACCTTC.

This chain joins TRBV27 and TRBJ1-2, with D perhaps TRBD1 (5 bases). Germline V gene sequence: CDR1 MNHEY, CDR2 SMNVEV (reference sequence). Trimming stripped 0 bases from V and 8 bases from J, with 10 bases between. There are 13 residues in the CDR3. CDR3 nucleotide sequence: TGTGCCAGCAGTTTATCCCGGACATGGGGCTACACCTTC. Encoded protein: CASSLSRTWGYTF.

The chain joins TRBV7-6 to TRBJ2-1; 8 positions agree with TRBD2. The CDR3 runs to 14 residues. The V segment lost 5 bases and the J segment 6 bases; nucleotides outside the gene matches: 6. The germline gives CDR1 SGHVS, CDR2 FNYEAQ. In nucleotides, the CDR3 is TGTGCCAGCAGCGTAAGCGGGAGTCGCAATGAGCAGTTCTTC. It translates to CASSVSGSRNEQFF.

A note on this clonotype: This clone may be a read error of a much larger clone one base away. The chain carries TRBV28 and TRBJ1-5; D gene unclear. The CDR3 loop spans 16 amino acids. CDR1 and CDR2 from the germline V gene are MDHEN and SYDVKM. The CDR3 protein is CASSLSEGVLDQLQHF. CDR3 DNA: TGTGCCAGCAGTTTATCAGAGGGTGTATTGGATCAGCTCCAGCATTTT.

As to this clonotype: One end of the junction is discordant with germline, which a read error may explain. The CDR3 DNA follows: TGTGTCAGCAGCCAAGGTCCAGGGGGCTCCTATGGCTACACCTTC. It specifies CVSSQGPGGSYGYTF. The V and J genes are TRBV3-1 and TRBJ1-2; TRBD1 matches 8 bases. Germline CDR1 is LGHDT and CDR2 is YNNKEL (reference sequence). The CDR3 runs to 15 residues.

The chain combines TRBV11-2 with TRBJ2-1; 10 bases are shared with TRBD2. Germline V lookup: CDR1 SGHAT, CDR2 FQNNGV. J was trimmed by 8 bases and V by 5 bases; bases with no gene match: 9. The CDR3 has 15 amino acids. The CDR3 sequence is CASSPSGGAHDEQFF. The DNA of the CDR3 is TGTGCCAGCAGCCCAAGCGGGGGGGCCCACGATGAGCAGTTCTTC.

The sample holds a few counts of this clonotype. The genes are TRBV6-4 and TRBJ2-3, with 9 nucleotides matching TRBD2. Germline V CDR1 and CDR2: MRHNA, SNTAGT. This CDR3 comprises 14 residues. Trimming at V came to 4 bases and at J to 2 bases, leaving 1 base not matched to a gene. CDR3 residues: CASSASGTTDTQYF. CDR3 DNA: TGTGCCAGCAGTGCTAGCGGGACCACAGATACGCAGTATTTT.

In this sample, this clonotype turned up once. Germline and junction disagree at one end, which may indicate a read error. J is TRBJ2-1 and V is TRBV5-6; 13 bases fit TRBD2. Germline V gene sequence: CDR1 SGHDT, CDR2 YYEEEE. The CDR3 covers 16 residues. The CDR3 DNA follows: TGTGCCAGCAGCGAGGGACTAGCGGGGCCCTACAACGAGCAGTTCTTC. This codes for CASSEGLAGPYNEQFF.

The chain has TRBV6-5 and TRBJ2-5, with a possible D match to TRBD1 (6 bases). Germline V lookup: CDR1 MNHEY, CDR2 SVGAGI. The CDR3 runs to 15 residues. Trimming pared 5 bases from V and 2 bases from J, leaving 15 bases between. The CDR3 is CASSRPGQPQETQYF. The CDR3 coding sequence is TGTGCCAGCAGTCGACCGGGACAACCACAAGAGACCCAGTACTTC.

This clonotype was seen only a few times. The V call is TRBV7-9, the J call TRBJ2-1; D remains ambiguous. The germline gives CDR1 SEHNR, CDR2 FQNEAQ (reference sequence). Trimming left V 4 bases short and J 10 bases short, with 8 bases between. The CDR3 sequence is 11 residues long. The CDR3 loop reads CASSSAVEQFF. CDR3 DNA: TGTGCCAGCAGCTCGGCGGTGGAGCAGTTCTTC.

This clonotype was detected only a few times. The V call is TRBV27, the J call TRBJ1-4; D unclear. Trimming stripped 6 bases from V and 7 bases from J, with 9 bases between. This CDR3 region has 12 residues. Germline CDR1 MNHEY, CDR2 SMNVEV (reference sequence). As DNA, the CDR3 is TGTGCCAGCAGCATAAGCGGTGAAAAACTGTTTTTT. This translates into CASSISGEKLFF.

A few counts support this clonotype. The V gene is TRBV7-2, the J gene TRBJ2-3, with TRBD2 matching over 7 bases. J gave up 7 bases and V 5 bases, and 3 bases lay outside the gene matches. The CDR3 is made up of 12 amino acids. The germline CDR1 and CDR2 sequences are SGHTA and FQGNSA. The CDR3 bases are TGTGCCAGCAGCGTACTAGCGAATACGCAGTATTTT. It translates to CASSVLANTQYF.

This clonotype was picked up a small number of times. The CDR3 reads CASSFGTGDTEAFF. The CDR3 nucleotides read TGCGCCAGCAGCTTTGGGACCGGGGACACTGAAGCTTTCTTT. The chain recombines TRBV5-1 with TRBJ1-1; TRBD1 is a possible D gene (5 bases). Germline V gene sequence: CDR1 SGHRS, CDR2 YFSETQ. The V and J ends lost 2 bases and 3 bases respectively, with 11 bases between them. This CDR3 has 14 amino acids.

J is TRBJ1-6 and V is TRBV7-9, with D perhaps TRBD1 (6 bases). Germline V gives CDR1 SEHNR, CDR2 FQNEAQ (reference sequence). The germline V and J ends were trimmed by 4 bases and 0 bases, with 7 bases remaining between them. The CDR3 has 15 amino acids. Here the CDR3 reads CASSSDSSYNSPLHF. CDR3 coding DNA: TGTGCCAGCAGCTCGGACAGCTCCTATAATTCACCCCTCCACTTT.